Each of the 8 T cell receptor beta chains below was sequenced from the same sample in a study of blood T cell repertoires in COVID-19. TCRdb keeps only in-frame clones here, not all; method: immunoSEQ multiplex PCR. The sample includes about 45,000 clones, roughly 90% of them seen just once. Material for sequencing was peripheral blood. These receptors were collected from a human donor in a cohort sampled during active COVID-19.

The V call is TRBV2, the J call TRBJ2-1; D gene uncertain. Germline CDR1 reads SNHLY; CDR2 reads FYNNEI. Trimming stripped 7 bases from V and 5 bases from J, with 15 bases between. This CDR3 spans 14 amino acids. In DNA form, the CDR3 reads TGTGCCAGCACCTTCGGCGGCGGCAACAATGAGCAGTTCTTC. This gives the protein CASTFGGGNNEQFF.

This rearrangement joins TRBV7-8 to TRBJ2-7, with 7 positions matching TRBD2. CDR1 is SGHVS, CDR2 FQNEAQ, per germline. V lost 5 bases, J lost 4 bases, and 11 bases stayed unmatched. The length of the CDR3 is 15 residues. CDR3 nucleotides: TGTGCCAGCAGCCCGCTGGCGGGAGTGAAGTACGAGCAGTACTTC. Translating it yields CASSPLAGVKYEQYF.

The chain is built from TRBV7-3 and TRBJ2-3, with 10 bases identical to TRBD2. Losses at the gene ends were 5 bases for V and 6 bases for J; bases not matched to a gene: 14. CDR1 is SGHTA, CDR2 FQGTGA, per germline. This CDR3 is built from 17 residues. The CDR3 nucleotides are TGTGCCAGCAGCAATGGACTCAGGCTAGCGGGGGTCGATACGCAGTATTTT. Residues: CASSNGLRLAGVDTQYF.

This clone showed up just once. The chain couples TRBV4-1 to TRBJ1-3; 10 nucleotides agree with TRBD1. CDR1 and CDR2 from the germline V gene are MGHRA and YSYEKL. Losses at the gene ends were 0 bases for V and 7 bases for J; bases not matched to a gene: 9. The CDR3 is 17 residues long. CDR3 DNA: TGCGCCAGCAGCCAAGAAGACAGGGGGCTATTCTTGAACACCATATATTTT. Protein sequence: CASSQEDRGLFLNTIYF.

The chain links TRBV4-1 to TRBJ2-1; 14 bases align to TRBD2. Per the germline V gene, CDR1 is MGHRA and CDR2 is YSYEKL. V lost 3 bases and J lost 6; bases outside the gene matches: 4. The CDR3 is 16 amino acids. The CDR3 sequence: CASSQRGLAGANEQFF. The CDR3 region has the DNA TGCGCCAGCAGCCAGAGGGGACTAGCGGGAGCCAATGAGCAGTTCTTC.

The rearrangement links TRBV2 to TRBJ1-1; 10 bases fit TRBD1. This CDR3 is built from 16 residues. The germline V gene encodes CDR1 SNHLY and CDR2 FYNNEI. J was trimmed by 3 bases and V by 6 bases; bases with no gene match: 10. The CDR3 nucleotides read TGTGCCAGCAGGACCTCCGGGACAGGGGTTTACACTGAAGCTTTCTTT. Protein sequence: CASRTSGTGVYTEAFF.

The chain is built from TRBV7-8 and TRBJ1-2; 8 bases are a match to TRBD1. Germline loops: CDR1 SGHVS, CDR2 FQNEAQ. This CDR3 spans 16 amino acids. V trimming: 3 bases; J trimming: 6 bases; junction bases outside the gene matches: 12. The CDR3 coding sequence is TGTGCCAGCAGCTTTGACCCAGGGGGCGCCCGGGATGGCTACACCTTC. Its protein product is CASSFDPGGARDGYTF. The variable domain in full, completed from reference TRBV7-8 and TRBJ1-2, reads GAGVSQSPRYKVAKRGQDVALRCDPISGHVSLFWYQQALGQGPEFLTYFQNEAQLDKSGLPSDRFFAERPEGSVSTLKIQRTQQEDSAVYLCASSFDPGGARDGYTFGSGTRLTVV.

This clone is a singleton in its sample. In nucleotides, the CDR3 is TGCGCCAGCAGCTTGGAATCTAGCCCGATCAATTCACCCCTCCACTTT. It codes for CASSLESSPINSPLHF. This chain connects TRBV5-1 to TRBJ1-6, with D unresolved. Germline-derived CDR1 and CDR2 are SGHRS and YFSETQ. The CDR3 runs to 16 residues. Trimming left V 0 bases short and J 7 bases short, with 14 bases between.